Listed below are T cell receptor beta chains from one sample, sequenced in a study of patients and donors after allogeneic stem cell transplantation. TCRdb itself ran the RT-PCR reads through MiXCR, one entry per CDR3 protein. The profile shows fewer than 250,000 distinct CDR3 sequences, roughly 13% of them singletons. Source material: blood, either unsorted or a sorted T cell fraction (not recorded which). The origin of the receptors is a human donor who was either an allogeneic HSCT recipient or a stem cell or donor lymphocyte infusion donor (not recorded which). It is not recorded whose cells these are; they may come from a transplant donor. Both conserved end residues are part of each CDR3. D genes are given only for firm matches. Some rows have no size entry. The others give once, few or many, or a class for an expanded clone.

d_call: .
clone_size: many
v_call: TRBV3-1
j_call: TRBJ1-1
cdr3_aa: CASSLPGHLGKAFF
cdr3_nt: TGTGCCAGCAGCCTTCCAGGCCACCTCGGCAAAGCTTTCTTT

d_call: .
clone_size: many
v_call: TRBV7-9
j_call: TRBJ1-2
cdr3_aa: CASSLASGYGYTF
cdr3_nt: TGTGCCAGCAGCTTAGCCTCAGGTTATGGCTACACCTTC

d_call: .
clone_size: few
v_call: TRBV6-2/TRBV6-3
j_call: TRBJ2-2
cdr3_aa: CASKITRDGELFF
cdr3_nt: TGTGCCAGCAAAATCACACGGGACGGGGAGCTGTTTTTT

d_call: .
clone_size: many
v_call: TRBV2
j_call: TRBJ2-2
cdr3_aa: CASSDISTGELFF
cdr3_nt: TGTGCCAGCAGCGACATTTCCACCGGGGAGCTGTTTTTT

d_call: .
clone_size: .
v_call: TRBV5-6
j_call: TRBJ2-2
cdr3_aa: CASSVRGMTNTGELFF
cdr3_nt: TGTGCCAGCAGCGTCCGAGGGATGACGAACACCGGGGAGCTGTTTTTT

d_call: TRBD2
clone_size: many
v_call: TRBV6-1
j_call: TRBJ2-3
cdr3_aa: CASILGGFVSDTQYF
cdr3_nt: TGTGCCAGCATCCTCGGGGGGTTCGTTTCAGATACGCAGTATTTT

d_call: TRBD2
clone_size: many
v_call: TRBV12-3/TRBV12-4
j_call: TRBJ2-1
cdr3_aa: CASSFAGGLGNEQFF
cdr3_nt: TGTGCCAGCAGTTTCGCGGGAGGCCTCGGAAATGAGCAGTTCTTC

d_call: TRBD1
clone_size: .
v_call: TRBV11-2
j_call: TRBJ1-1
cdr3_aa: CASSPNRGNTEAFF
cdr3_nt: TGTGCCAGCAGCCCCAACAGGGGGAACACTGAAGCTTTCTTT

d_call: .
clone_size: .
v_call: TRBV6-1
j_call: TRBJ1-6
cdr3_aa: CASVAGPYSPLHF
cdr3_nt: TGTGCCAGCGTGGCAGGGCCCTACTCACCCCTCCACTTT

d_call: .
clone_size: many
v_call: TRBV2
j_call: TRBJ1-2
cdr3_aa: CASSEAGGGGYTF
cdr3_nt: TGTGCCAGCAGTGAAGCAGGCGGCGGGGGCTACACCTTC

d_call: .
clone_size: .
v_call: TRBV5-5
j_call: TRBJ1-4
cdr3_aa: CASSPQGGNGDEKLFF
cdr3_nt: TGTGCCAGCAGCCCCCAAGGGGGGAATGGCGATGAAAAACTGTTTTTT

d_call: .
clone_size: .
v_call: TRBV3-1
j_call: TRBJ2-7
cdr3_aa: CASSQPRSEQYF
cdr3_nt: TGTGCCAGCAGCCAACCCCGCTCCGAGCAGTACTTC

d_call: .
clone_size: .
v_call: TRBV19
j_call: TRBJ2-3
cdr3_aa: CATRTGLGGSLADTQYF
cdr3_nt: TGTGCCACCAGGACAGGTCTGGGCGGGAGTCTTGCAGATACGCAGTATTTT

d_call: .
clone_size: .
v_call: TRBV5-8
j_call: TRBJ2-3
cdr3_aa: CASSLRGRSSTDTQYF
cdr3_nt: TGTGCCAGCAGCTTACGTGGGCGATCTAGCACAGATACGCAGTATTTT

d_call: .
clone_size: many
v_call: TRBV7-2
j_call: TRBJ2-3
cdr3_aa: CASSINGGTDTQYF
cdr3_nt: TGTGCCAGCAGCATAAATGGGGGCACAGATACGCAGTATTTT

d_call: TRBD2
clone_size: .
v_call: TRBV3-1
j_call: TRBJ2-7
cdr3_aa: CASSQDSPASGGAGSYEQYF
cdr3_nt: TGTGCCAGCAGCCAAGATTCCCCCGCTAGCGGGGGCGCCGGCTCCTACGAGCAGTACTTC

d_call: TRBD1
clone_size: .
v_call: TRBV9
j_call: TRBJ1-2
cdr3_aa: CASSSPGGAGGYTF
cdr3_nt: TGTGCCAGCAGCTCGCCAGGGGGGGCAGGAGGCTACACCTTC

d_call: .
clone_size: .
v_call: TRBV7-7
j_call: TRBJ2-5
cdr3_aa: CASSLGVHETQYF
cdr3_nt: TGTGCCAGCAGCTTAGGGGTTCACGAGACCCAGTACTTC

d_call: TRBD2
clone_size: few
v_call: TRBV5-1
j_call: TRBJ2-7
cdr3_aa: CASRYGLAGGEPYEQYF
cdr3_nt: TGCGCCAGCCGATACGGACTAGCGGGAGGAGAGCCCTACGAGCAGTACTTC

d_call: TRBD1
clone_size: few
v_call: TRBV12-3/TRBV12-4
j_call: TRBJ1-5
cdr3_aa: CASSSTGERQPQHF
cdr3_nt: TGTGCCAGCAGCTCGACAGGGGAACGTCAGCCCCAGCATTTT

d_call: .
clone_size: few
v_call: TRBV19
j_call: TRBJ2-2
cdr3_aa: CASTWSGPPSTGELFF
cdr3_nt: TGTGCCAGTACTTGGAGCGGACCTCCTAGTACCGGGGAGCTGTTTTTT

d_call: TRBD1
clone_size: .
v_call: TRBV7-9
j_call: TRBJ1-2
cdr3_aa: CASRGTGGPYGYTF
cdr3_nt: TGTGCCAGCAGGGGTACAGGGGGCCCCTATGGCTACACCTTC

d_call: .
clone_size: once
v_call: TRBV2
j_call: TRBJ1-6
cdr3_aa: CASKGPYNSPLHF
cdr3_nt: TGTGCCAGCAAGGGGCCCTATAATTCACCCCTCCACTTT

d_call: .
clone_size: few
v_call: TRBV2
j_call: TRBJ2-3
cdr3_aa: CASRTGDRGSDTQYF
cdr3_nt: TGTGCCAGCAGGACAGGAGATAGAGGGTCAGATACGCAGTATTTT

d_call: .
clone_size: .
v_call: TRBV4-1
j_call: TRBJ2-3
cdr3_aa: CASSQEHSTDTQYF
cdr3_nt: TGCGCCAGCAGCCAAGAACACAGCACAGATACGCAGTATTTT

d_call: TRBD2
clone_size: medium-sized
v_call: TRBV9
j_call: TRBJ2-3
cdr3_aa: CASSSGLAGGVTDTQYF
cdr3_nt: TGTGCCAGCAGCTCGGGACTAGCGGGAGGGGTTACAGATACGCAGTATTTT

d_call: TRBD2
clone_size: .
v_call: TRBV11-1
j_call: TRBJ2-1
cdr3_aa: CASSLALAGETEQFF
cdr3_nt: TGTGCCAGCAGCTTAGCGCTAGCGGGGGAAACTGAGCAGTTCTTC

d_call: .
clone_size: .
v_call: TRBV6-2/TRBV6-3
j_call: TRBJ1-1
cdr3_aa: CASTPQRGTRMNTEAFF
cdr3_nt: TGTGCCAGCACCCCTCAAAGGGGAACGCGAATGAACACTGAAGCTTTCTTT

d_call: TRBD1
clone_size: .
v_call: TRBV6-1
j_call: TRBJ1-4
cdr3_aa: CASSLGQGDEKLFF
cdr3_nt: TGTGCCAGCAGCCTAGGACAGGGTGATGAAAAACTGTTTTTT

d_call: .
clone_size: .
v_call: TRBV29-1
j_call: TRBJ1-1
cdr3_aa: CSVGRAISMNTEAFF
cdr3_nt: TGCAGCGTGGGAAGGGCTATCAGCATGAACACTGAAGCTTTCTTT

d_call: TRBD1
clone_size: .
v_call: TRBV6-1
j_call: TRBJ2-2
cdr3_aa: CAISGQAGGELFF
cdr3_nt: TGTGCCATTTCAGGACAGGCGGGCGGGGAGCTGTTTTTT

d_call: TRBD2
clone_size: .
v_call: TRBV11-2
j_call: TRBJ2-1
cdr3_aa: CASSYYSGRAFNEQFF
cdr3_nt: TGTGCCAGCAGCTACTATAGCGGGAGGGCCTTCAATGAGCAGTTCTTC

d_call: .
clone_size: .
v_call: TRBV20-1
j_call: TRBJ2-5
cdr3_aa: CSASPVQEETQYF
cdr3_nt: TGCAGTGCTAGTCCGGTACAGGAAGAGACCCAGTACTTC

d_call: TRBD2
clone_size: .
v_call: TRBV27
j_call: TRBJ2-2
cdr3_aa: CASSFWSSGSGGELFF
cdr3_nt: TGTGCCAGCAGTTTTTGGTCAAGCGGGAGTGGCGGGGAGCTGTTTTTT

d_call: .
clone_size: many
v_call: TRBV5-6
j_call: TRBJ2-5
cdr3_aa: CASSYTPSQETQYF
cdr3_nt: TGTGCCAGCAGCTACACACCCTCTCAAGAGACCCAGTACTTC

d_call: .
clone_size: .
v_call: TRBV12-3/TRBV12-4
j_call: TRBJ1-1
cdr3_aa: CASSSTTVRAFF
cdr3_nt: TGTGCCAGCAGTTCGACGACAGTGAGGGCTTTCTTT

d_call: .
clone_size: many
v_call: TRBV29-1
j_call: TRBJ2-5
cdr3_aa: CSVVLLVTAEETQYF
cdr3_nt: TGCAGCGTTGTTCTTCTGGTGACAGCAGAAGAGACCCAGTACTTC

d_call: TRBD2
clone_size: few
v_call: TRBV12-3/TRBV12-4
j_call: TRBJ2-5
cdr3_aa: CASSPSGEETQYF
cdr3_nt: TGTGCCAGCAGCCCCAGCGGGGAAGAGACCCAGTACTTC

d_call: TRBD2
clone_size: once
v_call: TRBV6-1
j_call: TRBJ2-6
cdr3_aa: CASTQRGFTGANVLTF
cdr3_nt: TGTGCCAGCACTCAGCGGGGGTTCACTGGGGCCAACGTCCTGACTTTC

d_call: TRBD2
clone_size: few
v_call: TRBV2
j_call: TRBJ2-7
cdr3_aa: CASSDGRRLAGYEQYF
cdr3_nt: TGTGCCAGCAGTGACGGCAGGAGGCTAGCGGGGTACGAGCAGTACTTC

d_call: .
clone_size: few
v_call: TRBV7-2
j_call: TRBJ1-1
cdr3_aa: CASSLKRGGGSEAFF
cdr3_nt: TGTGCCAGCAGCTTAAAGAGGGGCGGGGGGAGTGAAGCTTTCTTT

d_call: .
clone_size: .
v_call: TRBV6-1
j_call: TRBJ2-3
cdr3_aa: CASSGADGWNTDTQYF
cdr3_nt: TGTGCCAGCAGTGGCGCGGACGGATGGAACACAGATACGCAGTATTTT